Reported below is one T cell receptor beta chain. This sample is drawn from a study of Graves' ophthalmopathy and Graves' hyperthyroidism. This CDR3 is 11 amino acids long. The ends were cut back, 1 base at V and 3 bases at J, with 4 bases in the middle. Germline V gene sequence: CDR1 GTSNPN, CDR2 SVGIG (reference sequence). Amplification targeted the TCR beta CDR3 regions, with RNA transcripts as the source material. Investigators did first-round RT-PCR with HTBI primers, then second-round multiplex PCR. One entry per CDR3 protein results from TCRdb running MiXCR on the multiplex PCR reads. Altogether about 400,000 distinct CDR3 sequences are present, approximately 16% being singletons, with the ten largest covering more than 1.5%.

Material for sequencing was peripheral blood. The rearrangement links TRBV30 to TRBJ2-7; D uncertain. This clonotype originated in a woman in her late teens or twenties with Graves' ophthalmopathy. The CDR3 coding sequence is TGTGCCTGGAGTGAGGTCTACGAGCAGTACTTC. Protein: CAWSEVYEQYF.